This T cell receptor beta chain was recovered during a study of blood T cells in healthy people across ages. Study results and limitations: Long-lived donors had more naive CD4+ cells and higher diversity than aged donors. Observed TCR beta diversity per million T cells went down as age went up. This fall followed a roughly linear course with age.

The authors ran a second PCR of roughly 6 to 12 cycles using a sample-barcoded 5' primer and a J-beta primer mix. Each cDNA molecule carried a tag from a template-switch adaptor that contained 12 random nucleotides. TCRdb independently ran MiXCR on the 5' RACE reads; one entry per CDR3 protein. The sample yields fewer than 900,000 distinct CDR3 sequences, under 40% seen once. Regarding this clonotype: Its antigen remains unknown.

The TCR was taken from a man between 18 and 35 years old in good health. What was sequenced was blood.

The DNA for the CDR3 is TGTGCCAGCCTTTATAATGTCGACCGCCCAAATATGAACACTGAAGCTTTCTTT. Translation: CASLYNVDRPNMNTEAFF. This chain joins TRBV6-1 and TRBJ1-1; D gene uncertain. Looked up from germline, CDR1 is MNHNS and CDR2 is SASEGT. V was trimmed by 8 bases and J by 0 bases, leaving 25 bases between them. This CDR3 contains 18 residues.